The clone carrying this T cell receptor (beta chain) occurred once. As yet, its antigen is unknown. The data originate from a study of blood T cells in healthy people across ages. For the second PCR, which ran for about 7 to 12 cycles, a sample-barcoded 5' primer and a J-beta primer mix were used. TCRdb fed the 5' RACE reads into MiXCR, producing one record per CDR3 protein. The repertoire holds around 1,500,000 distinct CDR3 sequences, with approximately 38% as singletons. From germline, CDR1 is LGHDT and CDR2 YNNKEL (reference sequence). J lost 9 bases, V lost 5 bases, and 10 bases had no gene match. The CDR3 runs 16 residues. Study findings and constraints: Higher diversity and more naive CD4+ cells were features of long-lived donors, compared to aged donors.

V usage is TRBV3-1 and J usage is TRBJ2-1, with 13 bases matching TRBD2. The sequenced sample was blood. This sequence originates from a woman between 18 and 30 years old in good health. This CDR3 reads CASSFDRGTSGTEQFF. The CDR3 nucleotides are TGTGCCAGCAGCTTTGACCGCGGGACTAGCGGGACTGAGCAGTTCTTC.